This T cell receptor (beta chain) originates from a study of blood T cell repertoires in COVID-19. Study overall: Sources were T cells, B-cell-depleted T cells, or PBMCs; the material itself was cDNA or gDNA.

Source study methods: Amplification of reference gene primers provided the estimated nucleated cell counts. Assay used: immunoSEQ multiplex PCR; TCRdb lists only in-frame clones, some missing. V and J calls and clone size are those listed in that table; D and trimming were worked out from the DNA. Found here are roughly 150,000 clones, approximately 83% of them singletons; the top ten hold around 8.4%. The V and J ends lost 0 bases and 6 bases respectively, with 16 bases between them. The CDR3 extends over 15 amino acids. Germline loops: CDR1 SGHRS, CDR2 YFSETQ. This TCR came from a woman of 80 years or more with active or convalescent COVID-19. The source material was peripheral blood. The chain couples TRBV5-1 to TRBJ2-7, with D maybe TRBD1 (5 bases). As DNA, the CDR3 is TGCGCCAGCAGCTTGGCTACGAGACAGTTGGGCGAGCAGTACTTC. Translated, it gives CASSLATRQLGEQYF.